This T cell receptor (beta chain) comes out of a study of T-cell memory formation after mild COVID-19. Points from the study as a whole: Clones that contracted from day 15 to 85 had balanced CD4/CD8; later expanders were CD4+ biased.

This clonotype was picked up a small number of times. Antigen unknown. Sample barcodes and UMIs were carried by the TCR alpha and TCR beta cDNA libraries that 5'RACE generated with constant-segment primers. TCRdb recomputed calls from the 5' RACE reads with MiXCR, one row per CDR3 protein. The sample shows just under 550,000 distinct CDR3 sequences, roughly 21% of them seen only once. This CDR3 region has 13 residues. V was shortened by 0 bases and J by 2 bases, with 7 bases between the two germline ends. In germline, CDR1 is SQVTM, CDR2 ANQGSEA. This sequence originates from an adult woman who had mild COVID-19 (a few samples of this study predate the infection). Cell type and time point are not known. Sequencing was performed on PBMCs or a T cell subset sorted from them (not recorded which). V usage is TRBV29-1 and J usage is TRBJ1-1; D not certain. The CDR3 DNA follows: TGCAGCGTTGAAGAAGGGCGCAACACTGAAGCTTTCTTT. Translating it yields CSVEEGRNTEAFF.